This entry is about one T cell receptor (beta chain). Its target is not known. These data originate in a study of shared clonotypes between healthy human individuals. Study-level background: CD4 naive cells filled three plates per donor, CD4 memory three, CD8 naive two and CD8 memory one. Study outcomes and limitations: Unshared clonotypes carried lower generation probabilities than those common to all four donors. Clonotype sharing across a few donors was observed for around 5% of naive CD4 clonotypes.

Trimming cost V 0 bases and J 4 bases, with 10 bases left between them. The CDR3 covers 15 residues. CDR1 MNHEY and CDR2 SVGAGI come from the germline V gene. TCRdb's copy holds only in-frame clones and misses some; the assay was immunoSEQ multiplex PCR. This sample has more than 1 million clones, with approximately 78% found just once. The rearrangement links TRBV6-5 to TRBJ1-5, with no clear D. The material sequenced was memory CD4+ T cells from PBMCs. The subset: CD45RA-negative fraction. The sequence was obtained from a man between 18 and 29 years old in good health. Some clones in this sample may be carry-over from other donors' samples. The CDR3 DNA is TGTGCCAGCAGTTACTCGCCAGGAGAAAATCAGCCCCAGCATTTT. Translating gives CASSYSPGENQPQHF.